The text below deals with one T cell receptor beta chain. As yet, its antigen is unknown. This specimen belongs to a study of cytomegalovirus exposure and HLA in healthy donors. Study observations and caveats: Reports indicated that the classifier achieved high specificity and sensitivity in diagnosing cytomegalovirus status. TCR beta V segments were, for the most part, productive about 87% or about 30% of the time in an earlier analysis.

Amplification used 60 Vbeta primers and 13 Jbeta primers. Libraries were prepared by immunoSEQ multiplex PCR; TCRdb keeps only in-frame clonotypes and omits some of them. The top ten clones hold approximately 2.1% of a sample with around 190,000 clones, about 80% of them seen once. The V gene lost 3 bases and the J gene lost 5 bases, with 16 bases spanning the gap. CDR1 and CDR2 from the germline V gene are ENHRY and SYGVKD. The CDR3 loop spans 15 amino acids. The chain employs TRBV10-3 and TRBJ2-5; a possible D gene is TRBD1 (7 bases). Sample: PBMCs. The receptor's source is a man aged 30 to 39 in good health and CMV-seronegative. CDR3 amino acids: CAISEGGRGDETQYF. For the CDR3, the DNA is TGTGCCATCAGTGAAGGAGGCAGGGGGGATGAGACCCAGTACTTC.